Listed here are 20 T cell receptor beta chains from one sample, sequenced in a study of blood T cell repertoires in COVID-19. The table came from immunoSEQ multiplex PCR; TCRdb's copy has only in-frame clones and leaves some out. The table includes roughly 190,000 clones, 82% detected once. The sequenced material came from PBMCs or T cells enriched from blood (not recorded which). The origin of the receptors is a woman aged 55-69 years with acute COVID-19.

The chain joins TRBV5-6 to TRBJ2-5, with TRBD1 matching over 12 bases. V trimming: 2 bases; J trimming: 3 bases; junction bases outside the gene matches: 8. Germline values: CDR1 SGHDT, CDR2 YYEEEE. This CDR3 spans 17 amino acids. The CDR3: CASSFSGTGGAEETQYF. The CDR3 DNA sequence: TGTGCCAGCAGCTTTTCCGGGACAGGGGGCGCGGAAGAGACCCAGTACTTC.

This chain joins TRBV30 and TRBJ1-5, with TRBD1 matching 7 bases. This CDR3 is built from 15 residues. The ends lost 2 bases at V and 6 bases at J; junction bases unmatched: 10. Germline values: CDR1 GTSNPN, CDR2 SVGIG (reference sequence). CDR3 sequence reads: CAWSRGQGVGQPQHF. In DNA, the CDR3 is TGTGCCTGGAGTAGAGGGCAGGGGGTAGGTCAGCCCCAGCATTTT. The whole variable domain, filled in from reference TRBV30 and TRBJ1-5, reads SQTIHQWPATLVQPVGSPLSLECTVEGTSNPNLYWYRQAAGRGLQLLFYSVGIGQISSEVPQNLSASRPQDRQFILSSKKLLLSDSGFYLCAWSRGQGVGQPQHFGDGTRLSIL.

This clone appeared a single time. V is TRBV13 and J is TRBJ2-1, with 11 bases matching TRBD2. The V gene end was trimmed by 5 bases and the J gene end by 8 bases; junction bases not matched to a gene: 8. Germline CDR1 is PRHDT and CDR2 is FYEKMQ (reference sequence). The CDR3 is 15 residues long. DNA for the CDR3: TGTGCCAGCAGCGTGACTAGCGGGACCCTTGATGAGCAGTTCTTC. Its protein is CASSVTSGTLDEQFF. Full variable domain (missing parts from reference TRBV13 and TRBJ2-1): AAGVIQSPRHLIKEKRETATLKCYPIPRHDTVYWYQQGPGQDPQFLISFYEKMQSDKGSIPDRFSAQQFSDYHSELNMSSLELGDSALYFCASSVTSGTLDEQFFGPGTRLTVL.

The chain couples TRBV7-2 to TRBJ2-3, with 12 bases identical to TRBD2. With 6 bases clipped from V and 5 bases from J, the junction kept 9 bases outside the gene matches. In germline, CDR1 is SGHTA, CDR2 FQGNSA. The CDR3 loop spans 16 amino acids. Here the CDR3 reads CASRSPSGRAGDTQYF. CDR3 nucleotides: TGTGCCAGCAGATCCCCTAGCGGGAGGGCCGGAGATACGCAGTATTTT.

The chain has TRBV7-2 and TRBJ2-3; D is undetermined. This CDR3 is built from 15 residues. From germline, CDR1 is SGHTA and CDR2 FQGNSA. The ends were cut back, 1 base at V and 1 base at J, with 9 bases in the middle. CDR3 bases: TGTGCCAGCAGCTTAGTGAGCGTTCGCACAGATACGCAGTATTTT. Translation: CASSLVSVRTDTQYF.

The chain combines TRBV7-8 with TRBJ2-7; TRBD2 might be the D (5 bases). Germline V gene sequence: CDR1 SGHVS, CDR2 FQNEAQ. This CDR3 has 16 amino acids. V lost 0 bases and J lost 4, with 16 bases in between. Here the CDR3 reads CASSLALGGRPYEQYV. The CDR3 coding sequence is TGTGCCAGCAGCTTAGCCCTTGGAGGACGGCCATACGAGCAGTACGTC.

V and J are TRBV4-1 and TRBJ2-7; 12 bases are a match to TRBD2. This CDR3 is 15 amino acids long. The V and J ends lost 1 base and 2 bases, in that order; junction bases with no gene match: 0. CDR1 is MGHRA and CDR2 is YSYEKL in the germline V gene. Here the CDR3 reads CASSQGLAGAYEQYV. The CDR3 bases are TGCGCCAGCAGCCAAGGACTAGCGGGGGCCTACGAGCAGTACGTC.

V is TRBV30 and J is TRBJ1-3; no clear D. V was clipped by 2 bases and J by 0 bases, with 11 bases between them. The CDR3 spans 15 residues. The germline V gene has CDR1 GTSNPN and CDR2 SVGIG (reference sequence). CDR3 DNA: TGTGCCTGGAGTATAGGAGCGGGCTCTGGAAACACCATATATTTT. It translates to CAWSIGAGSGNTIYF.

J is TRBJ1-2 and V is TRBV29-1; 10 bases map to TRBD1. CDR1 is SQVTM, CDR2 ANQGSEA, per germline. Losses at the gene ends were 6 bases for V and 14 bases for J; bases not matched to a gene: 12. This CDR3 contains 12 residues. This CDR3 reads CSVDPGTGVCTF. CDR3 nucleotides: TGCAGCGTGGATCCCGGGACAGGGGTGTGTACCTTC.

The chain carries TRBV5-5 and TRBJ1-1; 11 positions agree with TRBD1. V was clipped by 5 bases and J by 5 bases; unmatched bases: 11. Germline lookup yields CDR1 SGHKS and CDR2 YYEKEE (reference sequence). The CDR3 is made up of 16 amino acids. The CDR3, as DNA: TGTGCCAGCAGGGCCGGGACAGGGGGGCTGGAGACTGAAGCTTTCTTT. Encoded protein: CASRAGTGGLETEAFF.

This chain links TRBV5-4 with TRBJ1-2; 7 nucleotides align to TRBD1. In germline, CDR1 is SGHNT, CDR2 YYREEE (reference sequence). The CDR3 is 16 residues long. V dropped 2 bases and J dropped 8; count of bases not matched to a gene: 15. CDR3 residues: CASSFENLTGRKGYTF. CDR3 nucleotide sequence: TGTGCCAGCAGCTTCGAGAATTTGACAGGGAGGAAAGGCTACACCTTC.

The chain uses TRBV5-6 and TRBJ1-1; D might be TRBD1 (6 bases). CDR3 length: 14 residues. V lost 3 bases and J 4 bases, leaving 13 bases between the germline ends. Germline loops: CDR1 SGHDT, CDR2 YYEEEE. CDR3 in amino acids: CASSYGTRTTEAFF. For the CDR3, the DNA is TGTGCCAGCAGCTACGGGACACGCACCACTGAAGCTTTCTTT.

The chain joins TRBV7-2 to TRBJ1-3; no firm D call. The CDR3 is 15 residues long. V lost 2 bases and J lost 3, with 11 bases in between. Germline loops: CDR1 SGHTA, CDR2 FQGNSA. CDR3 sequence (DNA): TGTGCCAGCAGCTTATTCTCTACAGATGGAAACACCATATATTTT. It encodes CASSLFSTDGNTIYF.

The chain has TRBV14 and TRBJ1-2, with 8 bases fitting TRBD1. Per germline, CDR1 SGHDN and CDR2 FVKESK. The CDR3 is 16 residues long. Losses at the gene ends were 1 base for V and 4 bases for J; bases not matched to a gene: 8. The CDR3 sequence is CASSQGYGQGGYGYTF. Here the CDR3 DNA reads TGTGCCAGCAGCCAAGGTTATGGACAGGGAGGCTATGGCTACACCTTC.

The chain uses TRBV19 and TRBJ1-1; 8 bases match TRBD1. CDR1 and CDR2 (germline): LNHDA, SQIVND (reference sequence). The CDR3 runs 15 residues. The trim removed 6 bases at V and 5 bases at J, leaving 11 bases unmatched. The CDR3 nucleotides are TGTGCCAGTAGAGAACAGGGGGTAAGGGATACTGAAGCTTTCTTT. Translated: CASREQGVRDTEAFF.

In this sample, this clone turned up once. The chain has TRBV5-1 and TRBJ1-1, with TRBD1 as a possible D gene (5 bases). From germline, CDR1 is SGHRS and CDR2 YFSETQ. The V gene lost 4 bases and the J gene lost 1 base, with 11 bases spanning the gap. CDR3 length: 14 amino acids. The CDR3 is CASSQLGGNTEAFF. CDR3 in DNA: TGCGCCAGCAGCCAGTTGGGGGGGAACACTGAAGCTTTCTTT. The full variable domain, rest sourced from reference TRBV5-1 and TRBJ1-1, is KAGVTQTPRYLIKTRGQQVTLSCSPISGHRSVSWYQQTPGQGLQFLFEYFSETQRNKGNFPGRFSGRQFSNSRSEMNVSTLELGDSALYLCASSQLGGNTEAFFGQGTRLTVV.

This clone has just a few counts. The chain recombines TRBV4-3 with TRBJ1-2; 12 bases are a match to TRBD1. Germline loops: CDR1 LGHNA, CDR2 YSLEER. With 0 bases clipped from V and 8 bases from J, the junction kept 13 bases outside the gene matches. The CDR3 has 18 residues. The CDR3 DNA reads TGCGCCAGCAGCCAAGATATCGGGACAGGGGGCAGTATTAGGGGCTACACCTTC. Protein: CASSQDIGTGGSIRGYTF.

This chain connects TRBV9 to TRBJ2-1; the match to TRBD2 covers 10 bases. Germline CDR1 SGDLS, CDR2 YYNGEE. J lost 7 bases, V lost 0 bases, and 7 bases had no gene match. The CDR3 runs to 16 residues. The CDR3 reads CASSVVSSGRRNEQFF. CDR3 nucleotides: TGTGCCAGCAGCGTAGTTTCTAGCGGGAGAAGGAATGAGCAGTTCTTC.

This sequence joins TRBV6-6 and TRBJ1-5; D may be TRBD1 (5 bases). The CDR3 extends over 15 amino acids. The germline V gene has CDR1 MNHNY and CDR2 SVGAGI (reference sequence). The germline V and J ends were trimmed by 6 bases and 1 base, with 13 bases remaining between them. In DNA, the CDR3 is TGTGCCAGCAGACTAACGCGGGACAGCAATCAGCCCCAGCATTTT. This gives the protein CASRLTRDSNQPQHF.

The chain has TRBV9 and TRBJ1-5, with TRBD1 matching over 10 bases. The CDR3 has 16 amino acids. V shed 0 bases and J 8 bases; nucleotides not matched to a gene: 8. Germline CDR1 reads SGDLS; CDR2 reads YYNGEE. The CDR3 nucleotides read TGTGCCAGCAGCGTAGGAGGGGGACAGGGGAGAGAGCCCCAGCATTTT. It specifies CASSVGGGQGREPQHF.